This T cell receptor beta chain stems from a study of tumor-infiltrating lymphocytes in primary liver carcinoma. The template, approximately 500 ng total RNA, yielded TCR beta cDNA made with a constant-region primer. Slightly modified ARM-PCR with three nested multiplex PCR rounds yielded TCR beta libraries. TCRdb re-analysed the multiplex PCR reads in MiXCR, keeping a single row per CDR3 protein. The data contain some 200,000 distinct CDR3 sequences, around 60% of them singletons. Researchers drew blood RNA from unsorted whole blood and extracted germline DNA as well. Note on this clonotype: At one of its ends the junction is not consistent with the germline gene, which may arise from a read error.

Material for sequencing was peripheral blood. The TCR sequence derives from a woman aged 55-75 years with primary liver carcinoma and hepatitis B virus infection.

This CDR3 reads CASSLVVSVYGYTF. The CDR3 bases are TGTGCCAGCAGCTTAGTAGTCTCGGTCTATGGCTACACTTTC. This chain uses TRBV11-2 with TRBJ1-2; D not certain. Germline V gene lookup returns CDR1 SGHAT and CDR2 FQNNGV. The CDR3 is 14 residues long.